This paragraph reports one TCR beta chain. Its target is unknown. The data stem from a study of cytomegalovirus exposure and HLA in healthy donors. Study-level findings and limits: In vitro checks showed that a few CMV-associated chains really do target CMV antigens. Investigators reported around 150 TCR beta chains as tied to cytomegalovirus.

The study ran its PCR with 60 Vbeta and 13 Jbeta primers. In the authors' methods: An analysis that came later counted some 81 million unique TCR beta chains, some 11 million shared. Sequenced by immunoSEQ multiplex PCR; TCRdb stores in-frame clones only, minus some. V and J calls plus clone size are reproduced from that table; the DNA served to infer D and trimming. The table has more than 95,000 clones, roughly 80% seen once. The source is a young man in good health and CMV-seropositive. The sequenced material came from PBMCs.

The CDR3 DNA sequence: TGTGCCAGCAGCACGGGACAGGCCACTGAAGCTTTCTTT. Protein sequence: CASSTGQATEAFF. The J gene is TRBJ1-1, the V gene TRBV7-6; TRBD1 matches 8 bases. V lost 5 bases, J lost 4 bases, and 3 bases stayed unmatched. The CDR3 length is 13 residues. The V gene's germline CDR1 is SGHVS and CDR2 FNYEAQ.